The next 21 T cell receptor beta chains were all read from a single sample in a study of blood T cell repertoires in COVID-19. Some clones are missing from TCRdb's copy, which holds only in-frame ones; the method was immunoSEQ multiplex PCR. The sample has tens of thousands of clones, around 90% seen once. The sequenced sample was peripheral blood. These receptors all come from a human donor with active COVID-19. The donor label of this sample is uncertain.

In this sample, this clone turned up once. The chain is built from TRBV2 and TRBJ1-3; weak D call: TRBD1 (5 bases). V dropped 8 bases and J dropped 1 base, with 12 bases sitting between them. The CDR3 extends over 14 amino acids. CDR1 is SNHLY and CDR2 is FYNNEI in the germline V gene. CDR3 coding DNA: TGTGCCAGCGCAAAGGAGGGGTCTGGAAACACCATATATTTT. Its protein product is CASAKEGSGNTIYF.

This chain uses TRBV18 with TRBJ1-4; D not resolved. The CDR3 has 15 amino acids. The V gene lost 2 bases and the J gene lost 4 bases, with 11 bases spanning the gap. The germline CDR1 and CDR2 sequences are KGHSH and LQKENI. This chain's CDR3 is CASSPTALLNEKLFF. The CDR3 coding sequence is TGTGCCAGCTCACCAACTGCCCTACTTAATGAAAAACTGTTTTTT.

The J gene is TRBJ2-1, the V gene TRBV6-6, with 7 bases matching TRBD2. The CDR3 is made up of 15 amino acids. CDR1 and CDR2 from the germline V gene are MNHNY and SVGAGI (reference sequence). Losses at the gene ends were 2 bases for V and 0 bases for J; bases not matched to a gene: 1. The CDR3 sequence is CASSYGGSSYNEQFF. The CDR3 nucleotides read TGTGCCAGCAGTTACGGCGGGAGCTCCTACAATGAGCAGTTCTTC.

This chain links TRBV11-2 with TRBJ2-7; 13 nucleotides line up with TRBD2. Germline CDR1 and CDR2: SGHAT and FQNNGV. V dropped 0 bases and J dropped 1; count of bases not matched to a gene: 6. The CDR3 runs to 18 residues. CDR3 region: CASSLDGLAGVLSYEQYF. As DNA, the CDR3 is TGTGCCAGCAGCTTAGATGGACTAGCGGGAGTCTTATCCTACGAGCAGTACTTC.

CDR3 in amino acids: CASSGTRTYNSPLHF. Here the CDR3 DNA reads TGTGCCAGCAGCGGTACCAGGACCTATAATTCACCCCTCCACTTT. The J gene is TRBJ1-6, the V gene TRBV5-5, with D uncertain. CDR3 size: 15 residues. CDR1 is SGHKS and CDR2 is YYEKEE in the germline V gene (reference sequence). V lost 4 bases to trimming and J lost 2 bases, with 10 bases between them. Full variable domain (rest looked up from reference TRBV5-5 and TRBJ1-6): DAGVTQSPTHLIKTRGQQVTLRCSPISGHKSVSWYQQVLGQGPQFIFQYYEKEERGRGNFPDRFSARQFPNYSSELNVNALLLGDSALYLCASSGTRTYNSPLHFGNGTRLTVT.

This chain connects TRBV24-1 to TRBJ2-1, with TRBD1 as a possible D gene (6 bases). V was clipped by 1 base and J by 7 bases, with 7 bases between them. Germline assignment: CDR1 KGHDR and CDR2 SFDVKD. The length of the CDR3 is 13 residues. The CDR3 DNA is TGTGCCACCAGTGATTTAAGGGGGAATGAGCAGTTCTTC. Translated, it gives CATSDLRGNEQFF.

This chain joins TRBV14 and TRBJ2-1, with 10 bases fitting TRBD2. This CDR3 region has 16 residues. Germline V gene sequence: CDR1 SGHDN, CDR2 FVKESK. V shed 2 bases, J shed 8 bases, and the junction held 9 bases outside the gene matches. The CDR3 bases are TGTGCCAGCAGCCAACTAACTAGCGGGGTGAGTCATGAGCAGTTCTTC. Residues: CASSQLTSGVSHEQFF.

The chain has TRBV29-1 and TRBJ2-5; perhaps TRBD1 as D (5 bases). With 7 bases removed from V and 5 bases from J, the gap between germline ends came to 11 bases. The CDR3 sequence is 11 residues long. Germline values: CDR1 SQVTM, CDR2 ANQGSEA. The CDR3 DNA follows: TGCAGCGGCAGGGTGGTGGAGACCCAGTACTTC. Translation gives CSGRVVETQYF.

The chain uses TRBV12-3 or TRBV12-4 and TRBJ1-4, with 9 bases fitting TRBD1. There are 13 residues in the CDR3. The V gene end was trimmed by 6 bases and the J gene end by 7 bases; junction bases not matched to a gene: 3. In DNA, the CDR3 is TGTGCCAGCAGAGGGACAGGGATTGAAAAACTGTTTTTT. Amino acid sequence: CASRGTGIEKLFF.

This rearrangement joins TRBV9 to TRBJ2-1, with 8 bases that match TRBD2. Germline V gene sequence: CDR1 SGDLS, CDR2 YYNGEE. The CDR3 has 15 residues. The trim removed 0 bases at V and 6 bases at J, leaving 5 bases unmatched. The DNA of the CDR3 is TGTGCCAGCAGCGTAGGTCAGCGGGGGCCCAATGAGCAGTTCTTC. Amino acid sequence: CASSVGQRGPNEQFF.

The chain links TRBV27 to TRBJ2-1; D remains unclear. Germline V CDR1 and CDR2: MNHEY, SMNVEV (reference sequence). The CDR3 length is 14 residues. V shed 7 bases and J shed 0 bases, with 10 bases lying between them. CDR3 nucleotide sequence: TGTGCCAGCACCCTTCTTAGCTCCTACAATGAGCAGTTCTTC. Its protein is CASTLLSSYNEQFF.

This chain links TRBV28 with TRBJ2-7; 7 bases line up with TRBD2. Per the germline V gene, CDR1 is MDHEN and CDR2 is SYDVKM. J was trimmed by 0 bases and V by 6 bases; bases with no gene match: 5. There are 14 residues in the CDR3. CDR3 coding DNA: TGTGCCAGCAGGCTCCGGACTAGCTCCTACGAGCAGTACTTC. It yields the protein CASRLRTSSYEQYF.

The rearrangement links TRBV24-1 to TRBJ1-2; D ambiguous. The CDR3 has 13 residues. Germline CDR1 KGHDR, CDR2 SFDVKD. Trimming pared 2 bases from V and 2 bases from J, leaving 5 bases between. The CDR3 sequence: CATSDYSNYGYTF. CDR3 sequence (DNA): TGTGCCACCAGTGATTACTCGAACTATGGCTACACCTTC.

The chain employs TRBV28 and TRBJ1-2; D is undetermined. The CDR3 consists of 14 residues. V lost 4 bases to trimming and J lost 0 bases, with 9 bases between them. Germline V CDR1 and CDR2: MDHEN, SYDVKM. The CDR3 sequence: CASSSNGANYGYTF. In DNA, the CDR3 is TGTGCCAGCAGTTCCAACGGGGCTAACTATGGCTACACCTTC.

The rearrangement uses TRBV28 and TRBJ1-2; 7 nucleotides line up with TRBD1. CDR1 is MDHEN, CDR2 SYDVKM, per germline. The CDR3 sequence is 14 residues long. V lost 8 bases and J lost 4; bases outside the gene matches: 10. This CDR3 reads CASLSGTDIYGYTF. The CDR3 nucleotides are TGTGCCAGCCTCAGTGGGACAGACATCTATGGCTACACCTTC.

V usage is TRBV13 and J usage is TRBJ2-2; 10 bases map to TRBD1. The V gene's germline CDR1 is PRHDT and CDR2 FYEKMQ (reference sequence). J gave up 5 bases and V 0 bases, and 6 bases lay outside the gene matches. The CDR3 is 17 amino acids. Here the CDR3 reads CASSLGHGQGGTGELFF. CDR3 nucleotides: TGTGCCAGCAGCTTAGGCCATGGACAGGGGGGAACCGGGGAGCTGTTTTTT.

The chain has TRBV6-5 and TRBJ1-3; 8 nucleotides agree with TRBD1. With 6 bases clipped from V and 4 bases from J, the junction kept 8 bases outside the gene matches. Germline V lookup: CDR1 MNHEY, CDR2 SVGAGI. This CDR3 region has 15 residues. CDR3 sequence (DNA): TGTGCCAGCAGGCGAACTGGGACAGGCGGAAACACCATATATTTT. Amino acid sequence: CASRRTGTGGNTIYF.

V is TRBV7-6 and J is TRBJ1-4; D unclear. The CDR3 runs 15 residues. Per the germline V gene, CDR1 is SGHVS and CDR2 is FNYEAQ. V was clipped by 5 bases and J by 3 bases, with 13 bases between them. This CDR3 is CASSPPGSSNEKLFF. As DNA, the CDR3 is TGTGCCAGCAGCCCCCCGGGGTCCTCTAATGAAAAACTGTTTTTT.

The chain links TRBV5-4 to TRBJ2-7; D remains unclear. The germline CDR1 and CDR2 sequences are SGHNT and YYREEE (reference sequence). CDR3 length equals 14 residues. V was pared by 0 bases and J by 0 bases, with 7 bases between. CDR3 DNA sequence: TGTGCCAGCAGCTTGGACGGGTACTCCTACGAGCAGTACTTC. Translated: CASSLDGYSYEQYF.

The CDR3 DNA follows: TGTGCCAGTAGTATAGACCCCCGGCAGGCTCGGAATACTGAAGCTTTCTTT. Translated: CASSIDPRQARNTEAFF. The chain combines TRBV19 with TRBJ1-1; D not resolved. From germline, CDR1 is LNHDA and CDR2 SQIVND (reference sequence). V was pared by 0 bases and J by 5 bases, with 19 bases between. The CDR3 runs 17 residues. Based on the CDR3 plus reference TRBV19 and TRBJ1-1, the full variable domain is DGGITQSPKYLFRKEGQNVTLSCEQNLNHDAMYWYRQDPGQGLRLIYYSQIVNDFQKGDIAEGYSVSREKKESFPLTVTSAQKNPTAFYLCASSIDPRQARNTEAFFGQGTRLTVV.

CDR3 loop: CASRQGMNTEAFF. Written as DNA, the CDR3 is TGTGCCAGCCGACAGGGCATGAACACTGAAGCTTTCTTT. The chain employs TRBV18 and TRBJ1-1; 7 bases align to TRBD1. The V gene's germline CDR1 is KGHSH and CDR2 LQKENI. This CDR3 is built from 13 residues. J gave up 0 bases and V 8 bases, and 3 bases lay outside the gene matches.